The clone carrying this T cell receptor beta chain was recorded at least ten times. This sample stems from a study of T cells in Graves' hyperthyroidism and ophthalmopathy. The CDR3 is 13 residues long. Germline-derived CDR1 and CDR2 are KGHDR and SFDVKD. V lost 3 bases and J 6 bases, leaving 11 bases between the germline ends. Amplified TCR beta CDR3 regions derived from RNA transcripts. With the HTBI primer set, the TCR CDR3 went through a first round of RT-PCR. One entry per CDR3 protein results from TCRdb running MiXCR on the multiplex PCR reads. The profile shows approximately 610,000 distinct CDR3 sequences, roughly 14% of them singletons.

The source material was blood. The genes are TRBV24-1 and TRBJ2-7; a weak D match, TRBD1 (6 bases). This TCR derives from a woman aged 40 to 50 with Graves' ophthalmopathy. This CDR3 is CATSDETGFEQYF. For the CDR3, the DNA is TGTGCCACCAGTGATGAGACAGGTTTCGAGCAGTACTTC.